This entry describes one T cell receptor beta chain. All three twin pairs grew up together with likely shared infections and vaccines. This record belongs to a study of identical twins' blood T cells. The ends were cut back, 1 base at V and 3 bases at J, with 11 bases in the middle. Germline values: CDR1 DFQATT, CDR2 SNEGSKA (reference sequence). The CDR3 totals 14 residues. TCRdb passed the 5' RACE reads through MiXCR, listing each CDR3 protein once. Of fewer than 450,000 distinct CDR3 sequences listed, 28% are singletons. The J gene is TRBJ2-3, the V gene TRBV20-1; weak D call: TRBD2 (5 bases). This clonotype was sampled from a woman aged 18-55 years in good health. Sequencing was carried out using PBMCs. CDR3: CSARVGVVTDTQYF. CDR3 sequence (DNA): TGCAGTGCTAGAGTGGGAGTAGTAACAGATACGCAGTATTTT.